Included here is one T cell receptor (beta chain) sequence, with context. Its antigen is currently unknown. A universal primer site came from template switching; cDNA carried unique molecular identifiers. Each CDR3 protein gets one entry after TCRdb re-called the 5' RACE reads with MiXCR. The table has just over 450,000 distinct CDR3 sequences, 14% seen once; the top ten hold about 0.54%. This entry is derived from a study of identical twins. V lost 5 bases, J lost 7 bases, and 14 bases stayed unmatched. CDR3 length: 18 residues. Study-level results: Models underestimated TCR alpha sharing (out-of-frame) in monozygotic twins. Analyses of zero insertions could, in part, be confounded by invariant MAIT and iNKT cells.

This sample also belongs to another study, concerning yellow fever vaccine responses in identical twins. From that paper: Twins showed a vaccine T cell response that reportedly seemed partly convergent, partly personalized.

The source of this sequence is a woman younger than 30 in good health. The gene calls are TRBV12-3 or TRBV12-4 and TRBJ2-1, with TRBD2 identical over 13 bases. Sequencing was carried out using CD4+ T cells sorted from blood. The CDR3 coding sequence is TGTGCCAGCAGTGCCCGAACTAGCGGGGGGGCGTCGAAAAATGAGCAGTTCTTC. Protein sequence: CASSARTSGGASKNEQFF.